The 21 T cell receptor beta chains given below trace back to one sample, sequenced in a study of shared clonotypes between healthy human individuals. Profiled with immunoSEQ multiplex PCR; TCRdb holds only in-frame clones, not every one. The sample has 1 million to 1.2 million clones, around three quarters seen once; the top ten hold 0.89%. Sequenced: memory CD4+ T cells from PBMCs. Subset denoted: CD45RA-negative fraction. These receptor sequences come from a man in his late teens or twenties in good health. Some clones in this sample may be carry-over from other donors' samples.

In its sample, this clone was seen once. The chain links TRBV14 to TRBJ2-7; D may be TRBD1 (5 bases). The V gene lost 2 bases and the J gene lost 6 bases, with 14 bases spanning the gap. CDR3 size: 14 residues. CDR1 is SGHDN, CDR2 FVKESK, per germline. CDR3 sequence reads: CASSQIGVGVEQYF. CDR3 in DNA: TGTGCCAGCAGCCAAATCGGTGTAGGGGTCGAGCAGTACTTC. The full variable domain, its missing parts supplied by reference TRBV14 and TRBJ2-7, is EAGVTQFPSHSVIEKGQTVTLRCDPISGHDNLYWYRRVMGKEIKFLLHFVKESKQDESGMPNNRFLAERTGGTYSTLKVQPAELEDSGVYFCASSQIGVGVEQYFGPGTRLTVT.

The chain uses TRBV19 and TRBJ2-4, with 8 positions matching TRBD2. The CDR3 length is 17 residues. Per the germline V gene, CDR1 is LNHDA and CDR2 is SQIVND (reference sequence). Losses at the gene ends were 6 bases for V and 3 bases for J; bases not matched to a gene: 13. The CDR3 loop is CASSVGQRELIKNIQYF. The CDR3 DNA sequence: TGTGCCAGTAGCGTAGGACAGCGGGAGCTCATCAAAAACATTCAGTACTTC.

V and J are TRBV7-6 and TRBJ2-3, with 7 bases fitting TRBD2. The CDR3 is made up of 15 amino acids. Germline V gives CDR1 SGHVS, CDR2 FNYEAQ. J was trimmed by 2 bases and V by 5 bases; bases with no gene match: 7. Here the CDR3 reads CASSQRGSSTDTQYF. The CDR3 DNA reads TGTGCCAGCAGCCAGCGCGGGAGTTCCACAGATACGCAGTATTTT.

This sequence joins TRBV7-3 and TRBJ2-2; D unresolved. The germline V gene has CDR1 SGHTA and CDR2 FQGTGA. The CDR3 consists of 12 residues. V was clipped by 5 bases and J by 3 bases, with 4 bases between them. The CDR3 bases are TGTGCCAGCAGCATATACACCGGGGAGCTGTTTTTT. Translation: CASSIYTGELFF.

The chain combines TRBV10-2 with TRBJ2-3, with D unclear. The germline V gene has CDR1 WSHSY and CDR2 SAAADI. This CDR3 has 17 residues. V was trimmed by 2 bases and J by 0 bases, leaving 15 bases between them. CDR3 sequence: CASSEPRWAPSTDTQYF. CDR3 in DNA: TGCGCCAGCAGTGAGCCCCGTTGGGCTCCTAGCACAGATACGCAGTATTTT.

This chain uses TRBV5-1 with TRBJ2-7; 14 bases fit TRBD2. CDR1 and CDR2 (germline): SGHRS, YFSETQ. V gave up 0 bases and J gave up 4 bases; unmatched junction bases: 3. The CDR3 has 16 amino acids. The CDR3 bases are TGCGCCAGCAGCTTGGCGACTAGCGGGAGGGCTTACGAGCAGTACTTC. This translates into CASSLATSGRAYEQYF.

The CDR3 is CASSLVLAGGTPYEQYF. CDR3 nucleotide sequence: TGTGCCAGCAGCTTAGTACTAGCGGGAGGGACCCCCTACGAGCAGTACTTC. The V and J genes are TRBV7-2 and TRBJ2-7; TRBD2 matches 13 bases. The germline gives CDR1 SGHTA, CDR2 FQGNSA. The V segment lost 1 base and the J segment 2 bases; nucleotides outside the gene matches: 5. The CDR3 consists of 17 residues.

The chain recombines TRBV6-5 with TRBJ1-4; TRBD1 agrees at 7 bases. The germline V gene encodes CDR1 MNHEY and CDR2 SVGAGI. Germline trimming cut 4 bases from V and 0 bases from J; bases unmatched to any gene: 5. This CDR3 spans 16 amino acids. The DNA of the CDR3 is TGTGCCAGCAGTTTGTCAGGACAGGCAACTAATGAAAAACTGTTTTTT. This translates into CASSLSGQATNEKLFF.

This clone was seen only once. This rearrangement joins TRBV6-6 to TRBJ1-1; maybe TRBD1 (6 bases). From germline, CDR1 is MNHNY and CDR2 SVGAGI (reference sequence). CDR3 length equals 15 residues. Trimming took off 8 bases at V and 0 bases at J, with 16 bases between the two ends. The CDR3 DNA reads as TGTGCCAGCCAGGGGACGGAAATTTTGAACACTGAAGCTTTCTTT. It specifies CASQGTEILNTEAFF.

This clone was recorded once. The chain couples TRBV9 to TRBJ2-3; 9 bases match TRBD2. There are 16 residues in the CDR3. CDR1 SGDLS and CDR2 YYNGEE come from the germline V gene. J gave up 3 bases and V 0 bases, and 5 bases lay outside the gene matches. CDR3 residues: CASSVGSGRATDTQYF. Here the CDR3 DNA reads TGTGCCAGCAGCGTAGGTAGCGGGAGAGCGACAGATACGCAGTATTTT. Together with reference TRBV9 and TRBJ2-3, the CDR3 gives the full variable domain: DSGVTQTPKHLITATGQRVTLRCSPRSGDLSVYWYQQSLDQGLQFLIQYYNGEERAKGNILERFSAQQFPDLHSELNLSSLELGDSALYFCASSVGSGRATDTQYFGPGTRLTVL.

The J gene is TRBJ1-4, the V gene TRBV5-4, with 8 bases lining up with TRBD1. From germline, CDR1 is SGHNT and CDR2 YYREEE (reference sequence). The J segment lost 4 bases and the V segment lost 4 bases, leaving 12 bases of the junction unmatched. This CDR3 comprises 17 residues. This chain's CDR3 is CASSETGASSYNEKLFF. CDR3 in DNA: TGTGCCAGCAGCGAGACAGGGGCGTCTTCTTATAATGAAAAACTGTTTTTT.

This clone was seen a single time. The DNA of the CDR3 is TGCGCCAGCAGCTTGGCCAAAGGGGGGAACACTGAAGCTTTCTTT. This codes for CASSLAKGGNTEAFF. This rearrangement joins TRBV5-1 to TRBJ1-1; D perhaps matches TRBD1 (6 bases). V was shortened by 0 bases and J by 1 base, with 10 bases between the two germline ends. Germline V gene sequence: CDR1 SGHRS, CDR2 YFSETQ. This CDR3 is 15 amino acids long.

J is TRBJ2-1 and V is TRBV30; 12 bases align to TRBD2. The length of the CDR3 is 15 residues. Trimming removed 4 bases from V and 7 bases from J; junction bases left unmatched: 8. Germline loops: CDR1 GTSNPN, CDR2 SVGIG (reference sequence). CDR3 in DNA: TGTGCCTGGACCTCGGGACTAGCGGGTAGGAATGAGCAGTTCTTC. Translation: CAWTSGLAGRNEQFF.

The chain carries TRBV5-1 and TRBJ2-5; D may be TRBD1 (6 bases). The CDR3 loop spans 15 amino acids. Germline assignment: CDR1 SGHRS and CDR2 YFSETQ. The V gene lost 2 bases and the J gene lost 2 bases, with 13 bases spanning the gap. Here the CDR3 DNA reads TGCGCCAGCAGCTTACCAACACAGGGACAAGAGACCCAGTACTTC. Protein sequence: CASSLPTQGQETQYF.

The table lists this clone with a count of one. The chain uses TRBV20-1 and TRBJ2-2; D call uncertain. Per germline, CDR1 DFQATT and CDR2 SNEGSKA (reference sequence). V was clipped by 1 base and J by 7 bases, with 4 bases between them. This CDR3 is 11 amino acids long. CDR3: CSARGFGELFF. The CDR3 DNA is TGCAGTGCTAGAGGATTCGGGGAGCTGTTTTTT.

This clone was counted between two and nine times. The CDR3 region has the DNA TGTGCCAGCAACCCGACAGCTAAACCAACAGATACGCAGTATTTT. Translating gives CASNPTAKPTDTQYF. This sequence joins TRBV5-8 and TRBJ2-3; the D gene is possibly TRBD1 (5 bases). Per the germline V gene, CDR1 is SGHTS and CDR2 is YDEGEE. The CDR3 is 15 amino acids. Trimming shortened V by 6 bases and J by 3 bases, and 17 bases separated the two germline ends.

With respect to this clone: It is likely a read error: a sequence one base away is far more abundant. Other nucleotide sequences in the sample specify the same CDR3. The rearrangement links TRBV5-8 to TRBJ1-2; D is undetermined. Trimming shortened V by 3 bases and J by 4 bases, and 7 bases separated the two germline ends. The CDR3 totals 12 residues. Germline values: CDR1 SGHTS, CDR2 YDEGEE. The DNA for the CDR3 is TGTGCCAGCAGCTCCGAGGGCTATGGCTACACCTTC. Protein product: CASSSEGYGYTF.

The chain joins TRBV5-4 to TRBJ1-1; weak D call: TRBD1 (5 bases). V lost 3 bases to trimming and J lost 4 bases, with 19 bases between them. Per the germline V gene, CDR1 is SGHNT and CDR2 is YYREEE (reference sequence). The CDR3 runs to 16 residues. In DNA form, the CDR3 reads TGTGCCAGCAGCTCGCTTCGACAGTCGGCTGGCACTGAAGCTTTCTTT. This gives the protein CASSSLRQSAGTEAFF.

The CDR3 nucleotides are TGCAGCGTTGCCGGGACCGACTATGGCTACACCTTC. Amino acids: CSVAGTDYGYTF. The chain links TRBV29-1 to TRBJ1-2; perhaps TRBD1 as D (5 bases). The CDR3 extends over 12 amino acids. V lost 4 bases to trimming and J lost 3 bases, with 9 bases between them. Germline V gene lookup returns CDR1 SQVTM and CDR2 ANQGSEA.

The chain recombines TRBV5-1 with TRBJ2-5; 10 bases agree with TRBD2. CDR3 length equals 16 residues. Germline-derived CDR1 and CDR2 are SGHRS and YFSETQ. V gave up 0 bases and J gave up 1 base; unmatched junction bases: 3. Here the CDR3 DNA reads TGCGCCAGCAGCTTGGGGGGACTAGCGTTCCAAGAGACCCAGTACTTC. It codes for CASSLGGLAFQETQYF. The whole variable domain, filled in from reference TRBV5-1 and TRBJ2-5, reads KAGVTQTPRYLIKTRGQQVTLSCSPISGHRSVSWYQQTPGQGLQFLFEYFSETQRNKGNFPGRFSGRQFSNSRSEMNVSTLELGDSALYLCASSLGGLAFQETQYFGPGTRLLVL.

The chain combines TRBV7-7 with TRBJ2-3, with D perhaps TRBD2 (6 bases). V lost 2 bases, J lost 1 base, and 10 bases lay in between. The CDR3 extends over 15 amino acids. Germline CDR1 SSHAT, CDR2 FNYEAQ (reference sequence). The CDR3 here is CASSLSASGTDTQYF. CDR3 coding DNA: TGTGCCAGCAGCTTATCGGCTAGCGGCACAGATACGCAGTATTTT.